Listed here are 15 T cell receptor beta chains from one sample, sequenced in a study of cytomegalovirus exposure and HLA in healthy donors. PCR amplification relied on 60 Vbeta primers (plus 13 Jbeta primers). Sequenced by immunoSEQ multiplex PCR; TCRdb stores in-frame clones only, minus some. This sample yields fewer than 200,000 clones, of which around a tenth are seen a single time; approximately 1.3% belongs to the top ten. Sequenced input: PBMCs. The receptors derive from a woman under 40 in good health and CMV-seropositive.

The chain carries TRBV30 and TRBJ2-1; D not certain. Trimming left V 5 bases short and J 1 base short, with 12 bases between. Germline V gene lookup returns CDR1 GTSNPN and CDR2 SVGIG (reference sequence). CDR3 size: 14 residues. The CDR3 sequence is CAWHAELSYNEQFF. As DNA, the CDR3 is TGTGCCTGGCACGCCGAACTTTCCTACAATGAGCAGTTCTTC.

The table lists this clone with a few counts. The J gene is TRBJ2-5, the V gene TRBV18; 8 positions match TRBD2. The length of the CDR3 is 15 residues. V trimming: 2 bases; J trimming: 5 bases; junction bases outside the gene matches: 7. Germline V gene sequence: CDR1 KGHSH, CDR2 LQKENI. CDR3 sequence: CASSPGTSEGETQYF. CDR3 bases: TGTGCCAGCTCACCAGGGACTAGTGAGGGGGAGACCCAGTACTTC.

The V gene is TRBV9, the J gene TRBJ2-6; no clear D gene. V was pared by 1 base and J by 0 bases, with 11 bases between. The CDR3 sequence is 17 residues long. Germline V gene sequence: CDR1 SGDLS, CDR2 YYNGEE. The CDR3 reads CASSVSTARSGANVLTF. The CDR3 bases are TGTGCCAGCAGCGTAAGTACAGCCCGCTCTGGGGCCAACGTCCTGACTTTC.

The DNA for the CDR3 is TGTGCCAGCAGCCCCCTAGCGGGAGGGCCCTACGAGCAGTACTTC. It encodes CASSPLAGGPYEQYF. The chain is built from TRBV4-2 and TRBJ2-7; 12 nucleotides agree with TRBD2. Germline assignment: CDR1 LGHNA and CDR2 YNFKEQ. The CDR3 has 15 residues. V shed 4 bases, J shed 2 bases, and the junction held 3 bases outside the gene matches.

The genes are TRBV2 and TRBJ2-1, with TRBD2 matching 8 bases. V lost 5 bases to trimming and J lost 9 bases; unmatched junction nucleotides: 15. From germline, CDR1 is SNHLY and CDR2 FYNNEI. The CDR3 spans 16 residues. The CDR3: CASSPAGASGAGEQFF. In nucleotides, the CDR3 is TGTGCCAGCAGTCCAGCGGGAGCTTCTGGGGCCGGTGAGCAGTTCTTC.

This clone appeared a few times. The chain is built from TRBV9 and TRBJ1-2, with D maybe TRBD1 (5 bases). Germline CDR1 reads SGDLS; CDR2 reads YYNGEE. The V end was cut by 1 base, the J end by 1 base, with 11 bases between. The CDR3 runs 15 residues. CDR3 loop: CASSVTPGNNYGYTF. CDR3 bases: TGTGCCAGCAGCGTAACCCCAGGGAATAACTATGGCTACACCTTC.

The chain combines TRBV6-6 with TRBJ2-7; D is possibly TRBD1 (6 bases). Germline V gene sequence: CDR1 MNHNY, CDR2 SVGAGI (reference sequence). The CDR3 is made up of 15 amino acids. V lost 4 bases and J 1 base, leaving 14 bases between the germline ends. The CDR3 reads CASSSPTDRSYEQYF. Here the CDR3 DNA reads TGTGCCAGCAGTTCCCCGACGGACAGATCCTACGAGCAGTACTTC.

The CDR3 is CASRVQGAMNTEAFF. The CDR3 bases are TGTGCCAGCAGGGTACAGGGGGCGATGAACACTGAAGCTTTCTTT. The chain employs TRBV7-9 and TRBJ1-1; TRBD1 matches at 9 bases. The V and J ends lost 6 bases and 0 bases, in that order; junction bases with no gene match: 5. Germline V lookup: CDR1 SEHNR, CDR2 FQNEAQ (reference sequence). The CDR3 extends over 15 amino acids.

This clone has just a few counts. The chain joins TRBV25-1 to TRBJ2-3, with 11 bases that match TRBD1. CDR3 length: 14 residues. The ends lost 8 bases at V and 8 bases at J; junction bases unmatched: 9. Germline V gene sequence: CDR1 MGHDK, CDR2 SYGVNS. The CDR3 DNA sequence: TGTGCCAGCTCCGAGGACAGGGGGCGCGTTACGCAGTATTTT. Translation: CASSEDRGRVTQYF.

This rearrangement joins TRBV5-1 to TRBJ2-3; TRBD1 agrees at 7 bases. Trimming cost V 5 bases and J 4 bases; bases outside gene matches: 10. The length of the CDR3 is 15 residues. CDR1 and CDR2 from the germline V gene are SGHRS and YFSETQ. The CDR3 spells CASSTQGSSADTQYF. The DNA of the CDR3 is TGCGCCAGCAGTACACAGGGGTCGAGCGCAGATACGCAGTATTTT. Combining the CDR3 with reference TRBV5-1 and TRBJ2-3 gives the whole variable domain KAGVTQTPRYLIKTRGQQVTLSCSPISGHRSVSWYQQTPGQGLQFLFEYFSETQRNKGNFPGRFSGRQFSNSRSEMNVSTLELGDSALYLCASSTQGSSADTQYFGPGTRLTVL.

In this sample, this clone turned up a few times. This chain joins TRBV27 and TRBJ2-2; TRBD1 aligns across 8 bases. Germline CDR1 and CDR2: MNHEY and SMNVEV (reference sequence). The V gene end was trimmed by 5 bases and the J gene end by 4 bases; junction bases not matched to a gene: 6. This CDR3 has 15 residues. CDR3 residues: CASSHTGGSTGELFF. CDR3 DNA: TGTGCCAGCAGTCATACAGGGGGGAGCACCGGGGAGCTGTTTTTT.

This clone was seen more than once but under ten times. The chain joins TRBV11-2 to TRBJ2-5; a weak D match, TRBD2 (7 bases). V lost 1 base to trimming and J lost 7 bases, with 19 bases between them. Per germline, CDR1 SGHAT and CDR2 FQNNGV. This CDR3 has 16 residues. The CDR3 reads CASSLVFGGRSGTQYF. The CDR3 nucleotides are TGTGCCAGCAGCTTAGTATTCGGGGGGCGTTCGGGGACCCAGTACTTC. Full variable domain (rest looked up from reference TRBV11-2 and TRBJ2-5): EAGVAQSPRYKIIEKRQSVAFWCNPISGHATLYWYQQILGQGPKLLIQFQNNGVVDDSQLPKDRFSAERLKGVDSTLKIQPAKLEDSAVYLCASSLVFGGRSGTQYFGPGTRLLVL.

This clone turned up a few times. The J gene is TRBJ2-5, the V gene TRBV5-1; 7 bases map to TRBD1. Looked up from germline, CDR1 is SGHRS and CDR2 is YFSETQ. With 2 bases clipped from V and 3 bases from J, the junction kept 4 bases outside the gene matches. The CDR3 has 14 amino acids. The CDR3 is CASSFATGKETQYF. The CDR3 bases are TGCGCCAGCAGCTTTGCGACAGGGAAAGAGACCCAGTACTTC.

The chain uses TRBV2 and TRBJ2-2; weak D call: TRBD1 (5 bases). Per the germline V gene, CDR1 is SNHLY and CDR2 is FYNNEI. The CDR3 runs 15 residues. Between the trimmed V and J ends, which lost 7 bases and 3 bases, there was a span of 15 bases. The CDR3 DNA sequence: TGTGCCAGCAAACCCCGCCTAGGGGACACCGGGGAGCTGTTTTTT. Its translation is CASKPRLGDTGELFF.

This clone was seen more than once but under ten times. The chain links TRBV6-1 to TRBJ1-4; no firm D call. V was pared by 0 bases and J by 10 bases, with 9 bases between. Germline V gives CDR1 MNHNS, CDR2 SASEGT. This CDR3 contains 13 residues. Here the CDR3 DNA reads TGTGCCAGCAGTGAAGCGTACGGGGTAAAACTGTTTTTT. This encodes CASSEAYGVKLFF.